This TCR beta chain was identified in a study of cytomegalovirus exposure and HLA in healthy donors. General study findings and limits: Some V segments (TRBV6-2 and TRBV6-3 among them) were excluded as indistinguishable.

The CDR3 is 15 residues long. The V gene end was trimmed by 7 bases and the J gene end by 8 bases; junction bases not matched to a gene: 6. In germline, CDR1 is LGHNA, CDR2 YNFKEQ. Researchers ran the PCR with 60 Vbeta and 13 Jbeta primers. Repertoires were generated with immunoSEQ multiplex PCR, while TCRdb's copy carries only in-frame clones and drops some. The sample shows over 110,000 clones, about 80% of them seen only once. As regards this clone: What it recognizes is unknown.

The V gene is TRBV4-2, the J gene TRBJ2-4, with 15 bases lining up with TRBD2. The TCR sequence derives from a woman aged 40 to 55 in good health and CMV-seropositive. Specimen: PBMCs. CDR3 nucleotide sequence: TGTGCCAGCACCTCCGGACTAGCGGGAGGGTACATTCAGTACTTC. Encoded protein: CASTSGLAGGYIQYF.